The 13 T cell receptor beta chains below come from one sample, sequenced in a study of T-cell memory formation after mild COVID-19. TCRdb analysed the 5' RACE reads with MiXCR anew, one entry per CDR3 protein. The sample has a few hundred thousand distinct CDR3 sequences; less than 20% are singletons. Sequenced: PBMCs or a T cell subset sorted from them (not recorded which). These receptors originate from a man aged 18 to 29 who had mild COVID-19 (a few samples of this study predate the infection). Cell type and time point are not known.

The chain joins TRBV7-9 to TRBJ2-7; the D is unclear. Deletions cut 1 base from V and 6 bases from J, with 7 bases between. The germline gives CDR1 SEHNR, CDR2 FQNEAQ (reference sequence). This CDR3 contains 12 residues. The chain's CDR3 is CASSLGTAEQYF. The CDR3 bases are TGTGCCAGCAGCTTAGGTACAGCCGAGCAGTACTTC.

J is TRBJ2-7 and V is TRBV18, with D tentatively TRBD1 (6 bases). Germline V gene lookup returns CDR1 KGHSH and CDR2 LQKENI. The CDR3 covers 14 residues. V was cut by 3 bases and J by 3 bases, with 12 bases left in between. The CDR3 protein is CASSPGQGDYEQYV. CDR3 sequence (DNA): TGTGCCAGCTCACCGGGACAAGGGGACTACGAGCAGTACGTC.

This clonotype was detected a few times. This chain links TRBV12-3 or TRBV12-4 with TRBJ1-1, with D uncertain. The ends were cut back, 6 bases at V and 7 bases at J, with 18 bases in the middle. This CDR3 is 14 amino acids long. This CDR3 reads CASRPTGPSVEAFF. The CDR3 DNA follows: TGTGCCAGCAGGCCAACCGGGCCGTCGGTTGAAGCTTTCTTT.

The CDR3 DNA sequence: TGCGCCAGCAGCCAAGACGGACGGGACAGCAATGAGCAGTTCTTC. Its protein is CASSQDGRDSNEQFF. The genes are TRBV4-3 and TRBJ2-1; TRBD1 aligns across 7 bases. CDR1 is LGHNA, CDR2 YSLEER, per germline. Trimming removed 0 bases from V and 6 bases from J; junction bases left unmatched: 5. The CDR3 is 15 residues long.

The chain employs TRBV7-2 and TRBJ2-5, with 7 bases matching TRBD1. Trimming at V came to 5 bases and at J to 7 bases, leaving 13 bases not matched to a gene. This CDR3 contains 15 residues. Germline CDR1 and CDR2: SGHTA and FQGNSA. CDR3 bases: TGTGCCAGCAGCCCCGACAGGGTGGGTTGGTGGACCCAGTACTTC. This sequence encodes CASSPDRVGWWTQYF.

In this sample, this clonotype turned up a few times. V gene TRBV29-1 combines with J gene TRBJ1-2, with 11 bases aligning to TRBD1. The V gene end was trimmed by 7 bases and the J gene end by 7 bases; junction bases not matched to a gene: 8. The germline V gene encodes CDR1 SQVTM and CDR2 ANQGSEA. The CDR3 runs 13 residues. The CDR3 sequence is CSAGRGQGGGYTF. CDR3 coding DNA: TGCAGCGCCGGCCGGGGACAGGGGGGTGGCTACACCTTC.

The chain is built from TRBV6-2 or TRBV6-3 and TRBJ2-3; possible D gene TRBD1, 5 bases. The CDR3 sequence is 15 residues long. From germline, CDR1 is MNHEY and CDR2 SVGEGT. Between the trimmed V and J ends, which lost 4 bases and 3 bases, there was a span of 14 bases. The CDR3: CASSSRQKMTDTQYF. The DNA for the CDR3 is TGTGCCAGCAGTTCAAGACAGAAAATGACAGATACGCAGTATTTT.

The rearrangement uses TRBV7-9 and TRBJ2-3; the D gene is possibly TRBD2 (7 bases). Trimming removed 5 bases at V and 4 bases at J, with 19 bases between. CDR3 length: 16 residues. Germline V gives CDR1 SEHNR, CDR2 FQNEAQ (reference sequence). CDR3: CASSPNSGTSPDTQYF. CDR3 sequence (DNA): TGTGCCAGCAGCCCTAACAGCGGGACATCCCCAGATACGCAGTATTTT.

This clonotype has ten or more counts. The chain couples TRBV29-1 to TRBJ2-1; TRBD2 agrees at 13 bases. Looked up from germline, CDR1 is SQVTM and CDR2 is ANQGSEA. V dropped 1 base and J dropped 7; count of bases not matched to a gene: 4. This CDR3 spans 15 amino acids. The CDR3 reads CSVEATSGGANEQFF. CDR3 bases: TGCAGCGTTGAAGCAACTAGCGGGGGGGCGAATGAGCAGTTCTTC.

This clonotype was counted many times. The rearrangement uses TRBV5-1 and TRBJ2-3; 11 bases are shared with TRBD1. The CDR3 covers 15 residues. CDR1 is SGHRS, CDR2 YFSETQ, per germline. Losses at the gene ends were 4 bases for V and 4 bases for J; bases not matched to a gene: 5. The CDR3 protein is CASSDRTGGPDTQYF. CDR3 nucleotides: TGCGCCAGCAGCGATCGGACAGGGGGCCCAGATACGCAGTATTTT.

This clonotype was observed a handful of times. The CDR3 here is CASSSAGADTQYF. The CDR3 DNA reads TGTGCCAGCAGTTCGGCAGGCGCAGATACGCAGTATTTT. The rearrangement links TRBV12-3 or TRBV12-4 to TRBJ2-3, with D uncertain. Trimming shortened V by 4 bases and J by 4 bases, and 9 bases separated the two germline ends. The CDR3 length is 13 residues.

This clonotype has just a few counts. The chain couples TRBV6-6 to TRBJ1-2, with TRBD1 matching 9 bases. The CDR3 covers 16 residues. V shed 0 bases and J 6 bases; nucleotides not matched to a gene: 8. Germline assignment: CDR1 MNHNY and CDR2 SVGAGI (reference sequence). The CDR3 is CASSYSMEGQGHGYTF. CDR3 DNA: TGTGCCAGCAGTTACTCGATGGAGGGACAGGGTCATGGCTACACCTTC.

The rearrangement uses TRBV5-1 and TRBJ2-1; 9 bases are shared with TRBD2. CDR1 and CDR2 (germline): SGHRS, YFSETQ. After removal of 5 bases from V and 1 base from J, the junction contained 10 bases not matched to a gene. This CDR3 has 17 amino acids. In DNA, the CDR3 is TGCGCCAGCAGGATTCGGGTGCGGGGGGGGTCCTACAATGAGCAGTTCTTC. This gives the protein CASRIRVRGGSYNEQFF.